This T cell receptor (beta chain) was profiled in a study of T cell responses to AZD1222 COVID-19 vaccine. Study observations and caveats: Targets within unmutated variant regions were reportedly found for nearly half of spike-specific TCRs. Spike-specific TCR breadth rose after two AZD1222 doses, and depth rose as well.

The method was immunoSEQ multiplex PCR; TCRdb's version includes in-frame clones alone and lacks a portion of them. The sample includes some 120,000 clones, about 82% seen only once; the top ten take roughly an eighth. The table lists this clone with a count of one. Its antigen remains unidentified. V lost 6 bases and J 5 bases, leaving 18 bases between the germline ends. This CDR3 is 15 amino acids long. CDR1 and CDR2 (germline): MNHEY, SVGAGI. The receptor's source is an adult in good health. The gene calls are TRBV6-5 and TRBJ2-3; D perhaps matches TRBD1 (6 bases). The source was peripheral blood, collected on day 0 of AZD1222 vaccination. The CDR3 bases are TGTGCCAGCAGCACAACGGACAGACGGCAAGATACGCAGTATTTT. Protein product: CASSTTDRRQDTQYF.